These 30 T cell receptor beta chains share one sample of origin, sequenced in a study of cytomegalovirus exposure and HLA in healthy donors (dated by TCRdb to about 2017). Libraries were built with the immunoSEQ multiplex PCR assay. A mixture of 60 forward primers for TCR Vbeta segments and 13 reverse primers for TCR Jbeta segments was used in the multiplex PCR. This is the immuneACCESS table as TCRdb keeps it, with only in-frame sequences that have V and J called. A part of the clones is gone; compared with another copy, unresolved V genes explain less than half, and the rest is unexplained. The table for this sample records more than 100,000 clones. 3.6% of the sample comes from the top ten. Source material: PBMCs. The origin of the receptors is a man aged 18 to 35 in good health and CMV-seronegative.

The V gene is TRBV28, the J gene TRBJ1-2; 8 bases agree with TRBD1. Germline values: CDR1 MDHEN, CDR2 SYDVKM. Trimming at V came to 3 bases and at J to 4 bases, leaving 1 base not matched to a gene. This CDR3 is 13 amino acids long. The CDR3 spells CASSFGTGYGYTF. The CDR3, as DNA: TGTGCCAGCAGTTTCGGGACAGGCTATGGCTACACCTTC.

The chain uses TRBV4-1 and TRBJ2-4, with a weak D call TRBD1 (6 bases). CDR1 MGHRA and CDR2 YSYEKL come from the germline V gene. This CDR3 is 17 amino acids long. V was clipped by 0 bases and J by 0 bases, with 12 bases between them. The CDR3 spells CASSQDGGGLAKNIQYF. In DNA form, the CDR3 reads TGCGCCAGCAGCCAAGATGGGGGCGGGCTAGCCAAAAACATTCAGTACTTC.

The gene calls are TRBV6-1 and TRBJ2-7; the match to TRBD2 covers 12 bases. CDR1 is MNHNS, CDR2 SASEGT, per germline. The J segment lost 3 bases and the V segment lost 3 bases, leaving 3 bases of the junction unmatched. The CDR3 runs to 15 residues. CDR3: CASSDGTSGYYEQYF. CDR3 bases: TGTGCCAGCAGTGACGGGACTAGCGGGTACTACGAGCAGTACTTC.

The gene calls are TRBV5-8 and TRBJ1-2; TRBD1 is a possible D gene (5 bases). CDR1 SGHTS and CDR2 YDEGEE come from the germline V gene. The CDR3 is made up of 15 amino acids. V was shortened by 4 bases and J by 0 bases, with 13 bases between the two germline ends. The CDR3 DNA is TGTGCCAGCAGCCCACGACAGCGGGCTAACTATGGCTACACCTTC. This translates into CASSPRQRANYGYTF.

The chain joins TRBV6-7 to TRBJ2-1; TRBD2 matches 13 bases. TRBV6-7 is an ORF, and what it does is uncertain. Germline trimming cut 7 bases from V and 7 bases from J; bases unmatched to any gene: 7. This CDR3 comprises 15 residues. CDR3: CASKKTSGGWNEQFF. CDR3 bases: TGTGCCAGCAAGAAGACTAGCGGGGGGTGGAATGAGCAGTTCTTC.

V usage is TRBV28 and J usage is TRBJ1-1, with D tentatively TRBD1 (6 bases). This CDR3 region has 14 residues. Per germline, CDR1 MDHEN and CDR2 SYDVKM. V lost 6 bases, J lost 9 bases, and 20 bases lay in between. CDR3 sequence reads: CASSHRVSSQQAFF. CDR3 sequence (DNA): TGTGCCAGCAGCCACAGGGTGTCGAGCCAACAAGCTTTCTTT.

The rearrangement joins TRBV11-2 to TRBJ1-5, with 11 bases matching TRBD1. Germline V gene lookup returns CDR1 SGHAT and CDR2 FQNNGV. V gave up 5 bases and J gave up 2 bases; unmatched junction bases: 5. The CDR3 consists of 16 residues. The CDR3 DNA is TGTGCCAGCAGCCCCAGGACAGGGGGCGGCAATCAGCCCCAGCATTTT. It encodes CASSPRTGGGNQPQHF.

CDR3 protein: CASSPLGQGGYTEAFF. The CDR3 coding sequence is TGTGCCAGCTCACCACTCGGACAGGGGGGTTACACTGAAGCTTTCTTT. V gene TRBV18 combines with J gene TRBJ1-1; 10 bases match TRBD1. After removal of 1 base from V and 3 bases from J, the junction contained 5 bases not matched to a gene. There are 16 residues in the CDR3. Germline CDR1 reads KGHSH; CDR2 reads LQKENI.

The V and J genes are TRBV6-5 and TRBJ1-2; 8 bases match TRBD1. The germline V gene encodes CDR1 MNHEY and CDR2 SVGAGI. With V trimmed by 3 bases and J by 8 bases, 14 bases remained unmatched. The CDR3 is 16 residues long. Written as DNA, the CDR3 is TGTGCCAGCAGTTATTTGCAGGGGGCGGATGACGCGGGCTACACCTTC. This encodes CASSYLQGADDAGYTF.

The V call is TRBV6-5, the J call TRBJ1-2; weak D call: TRBD1 (6 bases). The CDR3 has 15 amino acids. V lost 6 bases and J lost 3, with 17 bases in between. CDR1 and CDR2 from the germline V gene are MNHEY and SVGAGI. CDR3 sequence: CASREGGLGDYGYTF. As DNA, the CDR3 is TGTGCCAGCAGGGAGGGGGGACTAGGGGACTATGGCTACACCTTC.

The CDR3 sequence: CASSSWTSGSYNEQFF. CDR3 sequence (DNA): TGTGCCAGCAGTTCCTGGACTAGCGGTTCCTACAATGAGCAGTTCTTC. The gene calls are TRBV27 and TRBJ2-1, with TRBD2 identical over 10 bases. Germline CDR1 reads MNHEY; CDR2 reads SMNVEV (reference sequence). V was clipped by 4 bases and J by 1 base; unmatched bases: 4. This CDR3 contains 16 residues.

The chain couples TRBV7-8 to TRBJ1-1; 7 bases match TRBD1. The length of the CDR3 is 15 residues. Germline loops: CDR1 SGHVS, CDR2 FQNEAQ. V gave up 4 bases and J gave up 3 bases; unmatched junction bases: 8. The CDR3 sequence: CASSSQRGRDTEAFF. CDR3 DNA sequence: TGTGCCAGCAGCTCGCAAAGGGGGCGAGACACTGAAGCTTTCTTT.

The gene calls are TRBV5-1 and TRBJ2-2; TRBD1 is a possible D gene (6 bases). This CDR3 is 15 amino acids long. CDR1 is SGHRS, CDR2 YFSETQ, per germline. V lost 4 bases and J lost 0, with 10 bases in between. The CDR3 DNA follows: TGCGCCAGCAGCCCGGACAGACCGAACACCGGGGAGCTGTTTTTT. Protein: CASSPDRPNTGELFF.

J is TRBJ1-2 and V is TRBV5-1; 9 bases are a match to TRBD1. This CDR3 comprises 13 residues. With 4 bases clipped from V and 8 bases from J, the junction kept 6 bases outside the gene matches. The V gene's germline CDR1 is SGHRS and CDR2 YFSETQ. The chain's CDR3 is CASSPGQGDGYTF. The CDR3 DNA follows: TGCGCCAGCAGCCCGGGACAGGGAGACGGCTACACCTTC.

The V and J genes are TRBV5-1 and TRBJ2-1; TRBD2 matches 13 bases. Trimming took 3 bases from V and 5 from J; bases not matched to a gene: 5. The germline CDR1 and CDR2 sequences are SGHRS and YFSETQ. CDR3 length: 16 residues. This chain's CDR3 is CASSSGLAGVDNEQFF. CDR3 in DNA: TGCGCCAGCAGCTCCGGACTAGCGGGGGTAGACAATGAGCAGTTCTTC.

The V call is TRBV7-2, the J call TRBJ2-7, with 12 bases identical to TRBD2. This CDR3 has 19 residues. V shed 5 bases, J shed 3 bases, and the junction held 17 bases outside the gene matches. CDR1 and CDR2 from the germline V gene are SGHTA and FQGNSA. In DNA, the CDR3 is TGTGCCAGCAGCATAAGACTAGCGGGAGATGCCTCGGGATACTACGAGCAGTACTTC. This translates into CASSIRLAGDASGYYEQYF.

In the case of this clone: This sample includes further DNA sequences coding for the same CDR3. This chain links TRBV29-1 with TRBJ1-5; 12 bases agree with TRBD1. CDR1 and CDR2 (germline): SQVTM, ANQGSEA. This CDR3 comprises 14 residues. The V gene end was trimmed by 4 bases and the J gene end by 3 bases; junction bases not matched to a gene: 1. In DNA, the CDR3 is TGCAGCGTTGGGGACAGGGGGCACAATCAGCCCCAGCATTTT. It translates to CSVGDRGHNQPQHF.

The chain has TRBV7-9 and TRBJ2-7; 9 nucleotides match TRBD2. The V gene end was trimmed by 5 bases and the J gene end by 3 bases; junction bases not matched to a gene: 11. Germline V gives CDR1 SEHNR, CDR2 FQNEAQ (reference sequence). The CDR3 covers 16 residues. CDR3: CASSLESGTSIYEQYF. For the CDR3, the DNA is TGTGCCAGCAGCCTCGAATCCGGGACTAGCATCTACGAGCAGTACTTC. The full variable domain, in which reference TRBV7-9 and TRBJ2-7 provide the parts outside the CDR3, is DTGVSQNPRHKITKRGQNVTFRCDPISEHNRLYWYRQTLGQGPEFLTYFQNEAQLEKSRLLSDRFSAERPKGSFSTLEIQRTEQGDSAMYLCASSLESGTSIYEQYFGPGTRLTVT.

The genes are TRBV13 and TRBJ2-5, with TRBD1 matching over 10 bases. The end of the DNA aligns better with TRBJ2-7, so the J call may be wrong. Per germline, CDR1 PRHDT and CDR2 FYEKMQ (reference sequence). The length of the CDR3 is 15 residues. CDR3 in amino acids: CASSSTGTGVGEQYF. The CDR3 nucleotides read TGTGCCAGCAGCTCCACCGGGACAGGGGTCGGCGAGCAGTACTTC.

This chain joins TRBV7-2 and TRBJ1-2; D perhaps matches TRBD1 (6 bases). With 1 base removed from V and 5 bases from J, the gap between germline ends came to 8 bases. This CDR3 spans 13 amino acids. Germline CDR1 SGHTA, CDR2 FQGNSA. The CDR3 spells CASSLGGQYGYTF. DNA of the CDR3: TGTGCCAGCAGCTTAGGCGGACAGTATGGCTACACCTTC.

This sequence joins TRBV18 and TRBJ1-4; 9 bases are shared with TRBD1. The CDR3 totals 16 residues. V gave up 3 bases and J gave up 0 bases; unmatched junction bases: 2. Germline CDR1 is KGHSH and CDR2 is LQKENI. CDR3 DNA sequence: TGTGCCAGCTCACCGGGACAGGGCGCAACTAATGAAAAACTGTTTTTT. Its protein product is CASSPGQGATNEKLFF.

V gene TRBV18 combines with J gene TRBJ1-5; D is unresolved. The CDR3 is made up of 14 amino acids. Germline V gene lookup returns CDR1 KGHSH and CDR2 LQKENI. V lost 1 base and J 2 bases, leaving 6 bases between the germline ends. CDR3 protein: CASSPQEGNQPQHF. CDR3 coding DNA: TGTGCCAGCTCACCACAGGAGGGCAATCAGCCCCAGCATTTT.

This sequence joins TRBV19 and TRBJ2-7; 7 bases align to TRBD2. The junction had 8 bases not matched to a gene; V was cut back by 9 bases and J by 0 bases. The germline CDR1 and CDR2 sequences are LNHDA and SQIVND (reference sequence). The CDR3 has 14 residues. The CDR3 here is CASSLSSGSYEQYF. CDR3 DNA sequence: TGTGCCAGCAGCCTCTCTAGCGGCTCCTACGAGCAGTACTTC. The complete variable domain, with remaining parts taken from reference TRBV19 and TRBJ2-7, reads DGGITQSPKYLFRKEGQNVTLSCEQNLNHDAMYWYRQDPGQGLRLIYYSQIVNDFQKGDIAEGYSVSREKKESFPLTVTSAQKNPTAFYLCASSLSSGSYEQYFGPGTRLTVT.

This sequence joins TRBV7-9 and TRBJ1-1, with no clear D. The CDR3 loop spans 13 amino acids. CDR1 is SEHNR, CDR2 FQNEAQ, per germline (reference sequence). Trimming cost V 0 bases and J 1 base, with 3 bases left between them. CDR3 coding DNA: TGTGCCAGCAGCTTAGCACAGAACACTGAAGCTTTCTTT. Translation gives CASSLAQNTEAFF.

The chain carries TRBV6-6 and TRBJ2-2; 7 nucleotides align to TRBD1. With V trimmed by 3 bases and J by 4 bases, 8 bases remained unmatched. In germline, CDR1 is MNHNY, CDR2 SVGAGI (reference sequence). The CDR3 contains 16 residues. CDR3 loop: CASSYGGQTRTGELFF. CDR3 in DNA: TGTGCCAGCAGTTATGGGGGACAGACACGCACCGGGGAGCTGTTTTTT.

V is TRBV9 and J is TRBJ2-1; D uncertain. The CDR3 consists of 11 residues. Trimming removed 4 bases from V and 5 bases from J, with 4 bases in between. Per germline, CDR1 SGDLS and CDR2 YYNGEE. The CDR3 reads CASSFNNEQFF. CDR3 in DNA: TGTGCCAGCAGCTTCAACAATGAGCAGTTCTTC.

V usage is TRBV11-2 and J usage is TRBJ2-1; D not resolved. The CDR3 totals 13 residues. Germline values: CDR1 SGHAT, CDR2 FQNNGV. V lost 9 bases and J lost 0, with 9 bases in between. CDR3 DNA sequence: TGTGCCAGTAGACTGAGCTCCTACAATGAGCAGTTCTTC. It is translated as CASRLSSYNEQFF.

The chain uses TRBV19 and TRBJ2-2; D gene ambiguous. Germline-derived CDR1 and CDR2 are LNHDA and SQIVND (reference sequence). V was trimmed by 11 bases and J by 1 base, leaving 8 bases between them. The CDR3 sequence is 12 residues long. The CDR3 is CAARQNTGELFF. CDR3 nucleotide sequence: TGTGCCGCCCGACAGAACACCGGGGAGCTGTTTTTT.

This chain joins TRBV6-1 and TRBJ1-1; TRBD1 aligns across 7 bases. The CDR3 runs to 13 residues. V was clipped by 3 bases and J by 6 bases; unmatched bases: 4. From germline, CDR1 is MNHNS and CDR2 SASEGT. The CDR3 spells CASSETGRPEAFF. For the CDR3, the DNA is TGTGCCAGCAGTGAGACAGGGAGACCTGAAGCTTTCTTT.

V is TRBV2 and J is TRBJ1-2; 8 bases map to TRBD1. The germline V gene encodes CDR1 SNHLY and CDR2 FYNNEI. Unmatched junction bases numbered 10, after V lost 6 bases and J lost 4 bases. This CDR3 region has 15 residues. This CDR3 reads CASSPQGQVLYGYTF. For the CDR3, the DNA is TGTGCCAGCAGCCCTCAGGGACAGGTCCTCTATGGCTACACCTTC.